The clone carrying this T cell receptor beta chain is classed as medium-sized. Its antigen is currently unknown. Busulfan-fludarabine conditioning, marrow transplant, and cyclophosphamide on days +3 and +4 were administered. Some clones are missing from TCRdb's copy, which holds only in-frame ones; the method was immunoSEQ multiplex PCR. The data show fewer than 7,500 clones, with none appearing a single time. The germline gives CDR1 SGHKS, CDR2 YYEKEE (reference sequence). Germline trimming cut 7 bases from V and 4 bases from J; bases unmatched to any gene: 7. There are 14 residues in the CDR3. This sample was taken from a study of T cells after posttransplantation cyclophosphamide. The study's findings and limits: TRB clonality was highly associated with recipient CMV seropositivity and reactivation. Donor-recipient repertoire similarity was low at 1-2 months, rising over year one.

The specimen was PBMCs, collected after allogeneic stem cell transplant with posttransplant cyclophosphamide. V and J are TRBV5-5 and TRBJ2-1; 8 positions match TRBD1. The receptor's source is a female patient aged 50-59 years who received an allogeneic stem cell transplant from an unrelated donor, was CMV-positive, and had acute GVHD only. The T cells may come from the graft donor. The CDR3 spells CASLSGQAYNEQFF. DNA for the CDR3: TGTGCCAGCCTATCGGGACAGGCTTACAATGAGCAGTTCTTC.